This T cell receptor beta chain is drawn from a study of shared clonotypes between healthy human individuals. Study in general: The plates for each donor numbered three CD4 naive, three CD4 memory, two CD8 naive and one CD8 memory. Study-wide results and limits: Against clonotypes common to all four donors, non-shared ones had lower generation probabilities.

Only in-frame clones appear in the TCRdb table, and some are missing; sequencing was by immunoSEQ multiplex PCR. Altogether roughly 2 million clones are present, approximately 94% being singletons, with the ten largest covering roughly 0.13%. V shed 4 bases and J 3 bases; nucleotides not matched to a gene: 6. Germline V gene data show CDR1 as SGHNT and CDR2 as YYREEE (reference sequence). The CDR3 loop spans 14 amino acids. As for this clone: Its specificity is not known.

The chain carries TRBV5-4 and TRBJ2-5, with 7 bases aligning to TRBD2. The receptor comes from a man younger than 35 in good health. The sample comprised naive CD4+ T cells sorted from blood. Subset in this sample: CD45RA+ positively selected. CDR3 loop: CASSRTSREETQYF. The CDR3 DNA is TGTGCCAGCAGCCGGACTAGTAGGGAAGAGACCCAGTACTTC.